This record concerns one T cell receptor beta chain sequence. The sample belongs to a study of blood T cell repertoires in COVID-19. Overall study context: Specimens from acute and convalescent COVID-19 originated in the United States, Italy and Spain.

The method was immunoSEQ multiplex PCR; TCRdb's version includes in-frame clones alone and lacks a portion of them. The sample holds some 220,000 clones, almost 85% seen once. The CDR3 loop spans 18 amino acids. In germline, CDR1 is GTSNPN, CDR2 SVGIG (reference sequence). V was clipped by 2 bases and J by 4 bases; unmatched bases: 12. The sequenced material came from peripheral blood. The origin of this receptor is a man aged 50 to 59 with COVID-19, enrolled during active disease. The chain recombines TRBV30 with TRBJ2-4; 12 bases agree with TRBD2. This chain's CDR3 is CAWSLYFTSGGTKNIQYF. As DNA, the CDR3 is TGTGCCTGGAGTCTGTATTTTACTAGCGGGGGGACGAAAAACATTCAGTACTTC.